The 29 T cell receptor beta chains given below trace back to one sample, sequenced in a study of graft-versus-host responses after intestinal transplantation. Sequenced by immunoSEQ multiplex PCR; TCRdb stores in-frame clones only, minus some. In the table there are over 75,000 clones, around 88% of which are singletons. The source material was PBMCs, sampled 255 days after intestinal transplant. These receptors were obtained from a human patient who received an intestinal transplant, so some T cells may come from the graft donor.

This chain joins TRBV7-9 and TRBJ2-7; D is uncertain. The CDR3 sequence is 12 residues long. Germline V gene lookup returns CDR1 SEHNR and CDR2 FQNEAQ (reference sequence). Trimming left V 5 bases short and J 3 bases short, with 8 bases between. CDR3 loop: CASSPVNYEQYF. The CDR3 nucleotides are TGTGCCAGCAGCCCGGTAAACTACGAGCAGTACTTC.

The CDR3 here is CASSEASSGGQGVNEQFF. CDR3 bases: TGTGCCAGCAGTGAAGCATCGTCAGGGGGGCAAGGAGTGAATGAGCAGTTCTTC. The chain joins TRBV2 to TRBJ2-1; maybe TRBD1 (7 bases). CDR1 and CDR2 from the germline V gene are SNHLY and FYNNEI. The CDR3 is 18 amino acids. The V end was cut by 0 bases, the J end by 7 bases, with 22 bases between.

This chain connects TRBV29-1 to TRBJ1-1, with TRBD1 identical over 7 bases. Germline CDR1 and CDR2: SQVTM and ANQGSEA. CDR3 length: 13 amino acids. V trimming: 6 bases; J trimming: 0 bases; junction bases outside the gene matches: 4. CDR3 nucleotide sequence: TGCAGCGTCAACACAGGGGTGAACACTGAAGCTTTCTTT. It translates to CSVNTGVNTEAFF.

The gene calls are TRBV5-6 and TRBJ2-3; no definite D call. This CDR3 spans 13 amino acids. With 2 bases removed from V and 2 bases from J, the gap between germline ends came to 6 bases. Germline CDR1 is SGHDT and CDR2 is YYEEEE. CDR3 DNA: TGTGCCAGCAGCTTAACAGCCACAGATACGCAGTATTTT. This codes for CASSLTATDTQYF. The full variable domain, its missing parts supplied by reference TRBV5-6 and TRBJ2-3, is DAGVTQSPTHLIKTRGQQVTLRCSPKSGHDTVSWYQQALGQGPQFIFQYYEEEERQRGNFPDRFSGHQFPNYSSELNVNALLLGDSALYLCASSLTATDTQYFGPGTRLTVL.

This clone was seen only once. The chain has TRBV5-1 and TRBJ2-3; D gene unclear. V lost 4 bases and J lost 1, with 16 bases in between. The germline V gene encodes CDR1 SGHRS and CDR2 YFSETQ. This CDR3 spans 16 amino acids. The CDR3 sequence: CASSLWVSRGTDTQYF. CDR3 bases: TGCGCCAGCAGCCTGTGGGTGTCCCGGGGCACAGATACGCAGTATTTT.

The chain carries TRBV5-6 and TRBJ1-2; 7 positions match TRBD1. Germline CDR1 SGHDT, CDR2 YYEEEE. The CDR3 spans 15 residues. Trimming at V came to 1 base and at J to 0 bases, leaving 3 bases not matched to a gene. The CDR3 region is CASSLFTGANYGYTF. The CDR3, as DNA: TGTGCCAGCAGCTTGTTTACAGGGGCTAACTATGGCTACACCTTC.

The rearrangement joins TRBV5-4 to TRBJ2-3; D may match TRBD1 or TRBD2 (6 bases each). Germline CDR1 and CDR2: SGHNT and YYREEE (reference sequence). The V end lost 0 bases, the J end lost 0 bases, and 11 bases lay between the germline ends. This CDR3 is built from 16 residues. CDR3 coding DNA: TGTGCCAGCAGCTTGGAACCGGGGGCTAGCACAGATACGCAGTATTTT. Translating it yields CASSLEPGASTDTQYF. Complete variable domain (other parts from reference TRBV5-4 and TRBJ2-3): ETGVTQSPTHLIKTRGQQVTLRCSSQSGHNTVSWYQQALGQGPQFIFQYYREEENGRGNFPPRFSGLQFPNYSSELNVNALELDDSALYLCASSLEPGASTDTQYFGPGTRLTVL.

CDR3 residues: CASSSSRAIGDETQYF. CDR3 DNA sequence: TGTGCCAGCAGCTCCAGTCGAGCGATCGGTGACGAGACCCAGTACTTC. The gene calls are TRBV7-9 and TRBJ2-5; D not certain. The ends were cut back, 4 bases at V and 5 bases at J, with 20 bases in the middle. Germline CDR1 and CDR2: SEHNR and FQNEAQ (reference sequence). The CDR3 has 16 amino acids. Using reference TRBV7-9 and TRBJ2-5 for the parts outside the CDR3, the full variable domain is DTGVSQNPRHKITKRGQNVTFRCDPISEHNRLYWYRQTLGQGPEFLTYFQNEAQLEKSRLLSDRFSAERPKGSFSTLEIQRTEQGDSAMYLCASSSSRAIGDETQYFGPGTRLLVL.

CDR3 amino acids: CASSFSGEKLFF. CDR3 DNA sequence: TGTGCCAGCAGCTTCTCGGGTGAAAAACTGTTTTTT. The chain recombines TRBV5-4 with TRBJ1-4; D ambiguous. Germline V gene lookup returns CDR1 SGHNT and CDR2 YYREEE (reference sequence). Trimming shortened V by 2 bases and J by 7 bases, and 6 bases separated the two germline ends. The CDR3 extends over 12 amino acids.

J is TRBJ2-2 and V is TRBV28, with 13 bases matching TRBD2. Trimming at V came to 5 bases and at J to 2 bases, leaving 8 bases not matched to a gene. Germline lookup yields CDR1 MDHEN and CDR2 SYDVKM. CDR3 length: 18 amino acids. For the CDR3, the DNA is TGTGCCAGCAGTCCCGGGACTAGCGGGACTCAAAACACCGGGGAGCTGTTTTTT. Residues: CASSPGTSGTQNTGELFF.

J is TRBJ2-2 and V is TRBV6-5; D ambiguous. The germline V gene has CDR1 MNHEY and CDR2 SVGAGI. The CDR3 totals 11 residues. The V end was cut by 7 bases, the J end by 8 bases, with 8 bases between. The DNA for the CDR3 is TGTGCCAGCACTGACGGAGGGGAGCTGTTTTTT. It is translated as CASTDGGELFF.

CDR3 DNA: TGTGCCAGCAGCTTGTTAGGGAAGCCCCAGCATTTT. This encodes CASSLLGKPQHF. This chain links TRBV5-4 with TRBJ1-5; D gene ambiguous. V lost 1 base and J lost 8, with 7 bases in between. The CDR3 runs to 12 residues. The germline V gene encodes CDR1 SGHNT and CDR2 YYREEE (reference sequence).

This chain uses TRBV6-6 with TRBJ2-3, with D possibly being TRBD2 (5 bases). The germline V gene has CDR1 MNHNY and CDR2 SVGAGI (reference sequence). This CDR3 is built from 13 residues. V was trimmed by 7 bases and J by 1 base, leaving 9 bases between them. The CDR3 protein is CASTARGTDTQYF. The CDR3 bases are TGTGCCAGCACCGCGCGGGGCACAGATACGCAGTATTTT.

V usage is TRBV19 and J usage is TRBJ2-7; D possibly corresponds to TRBD1 (6 bases). The CDR3 spans 15 residues. The V gene lost 6 bases and the J gene lost 6 bases, with 21 bases spanning the gap. The V gene's germline CDR1 is LNHDA and CDR2 SQIVND (reference sequence). Here the CDR3 DNA reads TGTGCCAGTAGACTGAACAGGGTGGGCGATTCCGAGCAGTACGTC. Translated, it gives CASRLNRVGDSEQYV.

The J gene is TRBJ2-7, the V gene TRBV14; 9 nucleotides align to TRBD1. V lost 4 bases to trimming and J lost 3 bases; unmatched junction nucleotides: 4. Germline assignment: CDR1 SGHDN and CDR2 FVKESK. The CDR3 length is 14 residues. The CDR3 loop is CASSPGTGFYEQYV. CDR3 coding DNA: TGTGCCAGCAGCCCCGGGACAGGGTTCTACGAGCAGTACGTC.

This chain joins TRBV7-9 and TRBJ2-2, with 10 bases identical to TRBD2. The trim removed 5 bases at V and 4 bases at J, leaving 13 bases unmatched. This CDR3 contains 18 residues. Per the germline V gene, CDR1 is SEHNR and CDR2 is FQNEAQ (reference sequence). CDR3 sequence: CASSPTGKRGGSTGELFF. The CDR3 bases are TGTGCCAGCAGCCCGACGGGGAAGCGGGGGGGCTCCACCGGGGAGCTGTTTTTT.

This rearrangement joins TRBV5-5 to TRBJ1-2, with 7 positions matching TRBD1. The germline V gene encodes CDR1 SGHKS and CDR2 YYEKEE (reference sequence). Trimming at V came to 4 bases and at J to 5 bases, leaving 11 bases not matched to a gene. The CDR3 has 15 amino acids. In DNA form, the CDR3 reads TGTGCCAGCAGCATTAAACCGGGACAGATATATGGCTACACCTTC. Residues: CASSIKPGQIYGYTF.

The CDR3 DNA reads TGTGCCAGCAGTTTATTTGGGGGCGCGAACTATGGCTACACCTTC. Translated, it gives CASSLFGGANYGYTF. The chain links TRBV27 to TRBJ1-2; tentative D call: TRBD1 (6 bases). Trimming cost V 1 base and J 2 bases, with 11 bases left between them. Germline values: CDR1 MNHEY, CDR2 SMNVEV (reference sequence). The CDR3 consists of 15 residues.

This chain's CDR3 is CASSQGLLNTEAFF. The DNA for the CDR3 is TGTGCCAGCAGTCAGGGGCTCCTGAACACTGAAGCTTTCTTT. V and J are TRBV27 and TRBJ1-1; D might be TRBD1 (6 bases). The CDR3 has 14 residues. V was trimmed by 5 bases and J by 0 bases, leaving 10 bases between them. Germline CDR1 reads MNHEY; CDR2 reads SMNVEV (reference sequence).

This rearrangement joins TRBV18 to TRBJ2-7; maybe TRBD1 (7 bases). There are 12 residues in the CDR3. The V gene lost 6 bases and the J gene lost 7 bases, with 13 bases spanning the gap. Looked up from germline, CDR1 is KGHSH and CDR2 is LQKENI. The DNA for the CDR3 is TGTGCCAGCTCTATACAGGGGAGGGAGCAGTACTTC. It is translated as CASSIQGREQYF. Full variable domain (outside the CDR3, taken from reference TRBV18 and TRBJ2-7): NAGVMQNPRHLVRRRGQEARLRCSPMKGHSHVYWYRQLPEEGLKFMVYLQKENIIDESGMPKERFSAEFPKEGPSILRIQQVVRGDSAAYFCASSIQGREQYFGPGTRLTVT.

V and J are TRBV4-2 and TRBJ2-2; TRBD2 matches 9 bases. CDR1 is LGHNA, CDR2 YNFKEQ, per germline. The CDR3 extends over 16 amino acids. After removal of 2 bases from V and 0 bases from J, the junction contained 1 base not matched to a gene. The CDR3 region is CASSQIAGANTGELFF. CDR3 nucleotide sequence: TGTGCCAGCAGCCAAATAGCGGGGGCGAACACCGGGGAGCTGTTTTTT.

The DNA of the CDR3 is TGCGCCAGCAGCCAAGTAGGGAGGCGGTACTATAATTCACCCCTCCACTTT. It specifies CASSQVGRRYYNSPLHF. The V and J genes are TRBV4-1 and TRBJ1-6; D gene ambiguous. The CDR3 has 17 amino acids. V gave up 1 base and J gave up 3 bases, with 13 bases separating them. Germline V gives CDR1 MGHRA, CDR2 YSYEKL.

The CDR3 reads CASSVEAGGPADTQYF. The CDR3 nucleotides are TGTGCCAGCAGCGTAGAAGCGGGGGGGCCGGCAGATACGCAGTATTTT. V is TRBV9 and J is TRBJ2-3, with TRBD2 matching 10 bases. Germline V gene sequence: CDR1 SGDLS, CDR2 YYNGEE. The trim removed 0 bases at V and 4 bases at J, leaving 5 bases unmatched. The CDR3 extends over 16 amino acids.

This rearrangement joins TRBV10-3 to TRBJ2-1; 9 nucleotides match TRBD2. J lost 3 bases, V lost 0 bases, and 12 bases had no gene match. There are 19 residues in the CDR3. The germline V gene encodes CDR1 ENHRY and CDR2 SYGVKD. The CDR3 sequence is CAISESISGSAPIYNEQFF. CDR3 DNA: TGTGCCATCAGTGAGTCGATTAGCGGGAGTGCTCCAATCTACAATGAGCAGTTCTTC.

V usage is TRBV19 and J usage is TRBJ2-1, with 7 bases that match TRBD2. There are 14 residues in the CDR3. Germline V lookup: CDR1 LNHDA, CDR2 SQIVND (reference sequence). Trimming at V came to 8 bases and at J to 4 bases, leaving 8 bases not matched to a gene. This chain's CDR3 is CASSASGEYNEQFF. CDR3 bases: TGTGCCAGTTCTGCAAGCGGGGAATACAATGAGCAGTTCTTC.

The chain combines TRBV11-2 with TRBJ2-1; TRBD2 agrees at 11 bases. Germline values: CDR1 SGHAT, CDR2 FQNNGV. CDR3 size: 15 residues. With V trimmed by 2 bases and J by 5 bases, 2 bases remained unmatched. CDR3 region: CASSLTSGGHNEQFF. The CDR3 nucleotides are TGTGCCAGCAGCTTAACTAGCGGGGGCCACAATGAGCAGTTCTTC. The variable domain in full, completed from reference TRBV11-2 and TRBJ2-1, reads EAGVAQSPRYKIIEKRQSVAFWCNPISGHATLYWYQQILGQGPKLLIQFQNNGVVDDSQLPKDRFSAERLKGVDSTLKIQPAKLEDSAVYLCASSLTSGGHNEQFFGPGTRLTVL.

The chain employs TRBV10-1 and TRBJ2-1; D not resolved. The V end was cut by 2 bases, the J end by 9 bases, with 11 bases between. The CDR3 covers 13 residues. Germline CDR1 WNHNN, CDR2 SYGVQD (reference sequence). DNA for the CDR3: TGCGCCAGCAGTGAGAAAGGGCTTGTTGAGCAGTTCTTC. Translation: CASSEKGLVEQFF.

This chain links TRBV18 with TRBJ2-1, with 7 bases fitting TRBD1. CDR3 length: 14 amino acids. The V gene's germline CDR1 is KGHSH and CDR2 LQKENI. V shed 6 bases and J 0 bases; nucleotides not matched to a gene: 2. This CDR3 is CASSGQSSYNEQFF. CDR3 nucleotides: TGTGCCAGCTCGGGACAGAGCTCCTACAATGAGCAGTTCTTC.

By sample fraction, this clone is medium-sized. V usage is TRBV4-2 and J usage is TRBJ2-7; perhaps TRBD2 as D (6 bases). The germline V gene encodes CDR1 LGHNA and CDR2 YNFKEQ. This CDR3 region has 15 residues. V lost 5 bases and J lost 2, with 16 bases in between. The CDR3 bases are TGTGCCAGCAGCTTTCGACTAGATCAACCCTACGAGCAGTACTTC. This codes for CASSFRLDQPYEQYF.